Given below is one TCR beta chain in context. In terms of age and location, participants ranged from about 18 to 95 years and lived in about two dozen US areas. Cohorts were determined from participant-reported clinical history. Method: immunoSEQ multiplex PCR; TCRdb's copy keeps in-frame clones and lacks some. Of 50,000 to 80,000 clones in the sample, 88% are singletons; the top ten hold over 9%. The sample is drawn from a study of blood T cell repertoires in COVID-19. Sequencing input: PBMCs or T cells enriched from blood (not recorded which). The source of this sequence is a woman aged 40 to 50 who had recovered from COVID-19.

The CDR3 here is CASSLLGGPKGTNEKLFF. The CDR3 coding sequence is TGTGCCAGCAGCTTGTTGGGGGGACCTAAAGGAACTAATGAAAAACTGTTTTTT. This chain uses TRBV5-6 with TRBJ1-4, with D possibly being TRBD1 (5 bases). V lost 1 base, J lost 1 base, and 17 bases lay in between. CDR1 and CDR2 (germline): SGHDT, YYEEEE. The CDR3 contains 18 residues.